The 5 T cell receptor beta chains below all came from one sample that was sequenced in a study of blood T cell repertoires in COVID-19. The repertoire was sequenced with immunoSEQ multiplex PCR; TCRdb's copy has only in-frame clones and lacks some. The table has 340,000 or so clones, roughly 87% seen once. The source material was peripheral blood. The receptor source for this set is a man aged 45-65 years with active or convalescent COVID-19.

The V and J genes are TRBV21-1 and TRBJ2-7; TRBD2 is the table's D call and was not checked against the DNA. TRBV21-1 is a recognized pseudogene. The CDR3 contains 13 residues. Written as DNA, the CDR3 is TGTGCCAGCAGCTCCAGTCGGGTTTGCGAGCAGTACTTC. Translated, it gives CASSSSRVCEQYF.

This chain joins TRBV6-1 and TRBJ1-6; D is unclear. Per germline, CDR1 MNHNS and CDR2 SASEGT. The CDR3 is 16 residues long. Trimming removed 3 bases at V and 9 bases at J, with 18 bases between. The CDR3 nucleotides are TGTGCCAGCAGTGATCGGTCGAAACCTTTCCCTTCACCCCTCCACTTT. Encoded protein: CASSDRSKPFPSPLHF.

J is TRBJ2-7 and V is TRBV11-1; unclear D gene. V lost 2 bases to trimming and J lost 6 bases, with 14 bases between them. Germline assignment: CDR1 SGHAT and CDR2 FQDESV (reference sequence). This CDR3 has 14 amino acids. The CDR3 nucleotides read TGTGCCAGCAGCTTACGCCCAGGCCTCAGCGAGCAGTACTTC. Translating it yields CASSLRPGLSEQYF.

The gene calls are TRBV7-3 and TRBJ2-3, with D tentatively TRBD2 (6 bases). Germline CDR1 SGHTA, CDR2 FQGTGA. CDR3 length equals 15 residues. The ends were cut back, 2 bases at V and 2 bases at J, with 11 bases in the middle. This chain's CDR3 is CASSLAGLLTDTQYF. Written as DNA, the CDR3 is TGTGCCAGCAGCTTAGCGGGGCTCCTCACAGATACGCAGTATTTT.

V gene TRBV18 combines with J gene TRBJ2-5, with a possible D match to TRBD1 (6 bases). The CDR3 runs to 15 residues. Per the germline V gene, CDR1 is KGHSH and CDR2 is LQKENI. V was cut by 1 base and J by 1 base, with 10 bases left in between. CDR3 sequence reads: CASSPRTEPQETQYF. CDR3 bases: TGTGCCAGCTCACCACGGACAGAGCCCCAAGAGACCCAGTACTTC.